This TCR beta chain was retrieved from a study of blood T cell repertoires in COVID-19. Whole-study context: The United States, Italy and Spain supplied acute and convalescent COVID-19 samples.

This CDR3 has 13 amino acids. The V end lost 4 bases, the J end lost 0 bases, and 7 bases lay between the germline ends. Germline CDR1 is SGHKS and CDR2 is YYEKEE (reference sequence). Using immunoSEQ multiplex PCR, the repertoire was profiled, and TCRdb retains in-frame clones only, with some absent. Of 250,000 or so clones listed, about 89% are singletons. V gene TRBV5-5 combines with J gene TRBJ1-1; tentatively, D is TRBD1 (6 bases). Specimen: peripheral blood. The sequence came from a man aged 40-55 years with active or convalescent COVID-19. CDR3 residues: CASSRTVNTEAFF. In DNA, the CDR3 is TGTGCCAGCAGCCGGACAGTGAACACTGAAGCTTTCTTT.